This T cell receptor (beta chain) was recorded in a study of blood T cell repertoires in COVID-19. Study-level information: Italy, Spain and the United States were the sources of the convalescent and acute COVID-19 samples.

V dropped 3 bases and J dropped 2 bases, with 18 bases sitting between them. This CDR3 region has 17 residues. Germline lookup yields CDR1 SGHDT and CDR2 YYEEEE. Libraries were prepared by immunoSEQ multiplex PCR; TCRdb keeps only in-frame clonotypes and omits some of them. Of about 46,000 clones listed, roughly four fifths were seen once; the top ten hold 8.8%. The sequenced sample consisted of peripheral blood. This receptor was taken from a man aged 55 to 70 with acute or convalescent COVID-19. The chain is built from TRBV5-6 and TRBJ1-3, with D tentatively TRBD1 (5 bases). CDR3 amino acids: CASSSFFQGFTGNTIYF. CDR3 coding DNA: TGTGCCAGCAGCTCGTTTTTCCAGGGTTTTACTGGAAACACCATATATTTT.